The clone carrying this TCR beta chain occurred many times. The CDR3 loop spans 16 amino acids. V shed 5 bases and J shed 10 bases, with 23 bases lying between them. This record comes from a study of T-cell reconstitution after alpha-beta-depleted transplantation in children. Preparation of the TCRbeta library involved a method that used unique molecular identifiers. Each CDR3 protein gets one entry after TCRdb re-called the PCR reads with MiXCR. In the table there are around 340,000 distinct CDR3 sequences, about an eighth of which are singletons. The chain employs TRBV12-3 or TRBV12-4 and TRBJ1-4, with D possibly being TRBD1 (5 bases). This sequence originates from a human donor who donated a stem cell graft to a child with Fanconi anemia. The material was PBMCs, obtained from the stem cell graft. CDR3: CASSPQSGGTNGKLFF. For the CDR3, the DNA is TGTGCCAGCAGTCCACAGTCGGGAGGGACCAACGGAAAACTGTTTTTT.